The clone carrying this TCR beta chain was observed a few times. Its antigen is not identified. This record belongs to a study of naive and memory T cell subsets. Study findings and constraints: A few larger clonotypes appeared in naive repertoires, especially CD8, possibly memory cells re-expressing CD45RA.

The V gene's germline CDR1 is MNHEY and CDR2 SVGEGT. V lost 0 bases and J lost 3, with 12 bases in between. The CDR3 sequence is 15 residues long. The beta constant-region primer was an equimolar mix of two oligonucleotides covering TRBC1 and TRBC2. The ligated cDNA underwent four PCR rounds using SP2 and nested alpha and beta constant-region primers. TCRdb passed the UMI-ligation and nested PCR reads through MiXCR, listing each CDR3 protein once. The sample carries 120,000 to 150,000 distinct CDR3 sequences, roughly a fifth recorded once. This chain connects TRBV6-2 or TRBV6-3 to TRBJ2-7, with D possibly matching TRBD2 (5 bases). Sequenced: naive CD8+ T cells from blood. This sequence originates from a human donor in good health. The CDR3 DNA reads TGTGCCAGCAGTTACTCGAGCGAGGGCCTCTACGAGCAGTACTTC. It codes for CASSYSSEGLYEQYF.